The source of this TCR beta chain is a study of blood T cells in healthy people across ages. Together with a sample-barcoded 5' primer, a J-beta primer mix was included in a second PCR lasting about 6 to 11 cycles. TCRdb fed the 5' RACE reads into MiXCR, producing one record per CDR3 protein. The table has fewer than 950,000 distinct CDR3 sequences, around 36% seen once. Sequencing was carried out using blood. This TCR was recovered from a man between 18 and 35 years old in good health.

The CDR3 DNA reads as TGTGCCAGCAGTTTAACTTGGACTAGCGGGGTCACAGATACGCAGTATTTT. Residues: CASSLTWTSGVTDTQYF. The chain couples TRBV27 to TRBJ2-3, with 12 bases matching TRBD2. The CDR3 runs to 17 residues. CDR1 and CDR2 from the germline V gene are MNHEY and SMNVEV (reference sequence). V was clipped by 2 bases and J by 2 bases; unmatched bases: 5.